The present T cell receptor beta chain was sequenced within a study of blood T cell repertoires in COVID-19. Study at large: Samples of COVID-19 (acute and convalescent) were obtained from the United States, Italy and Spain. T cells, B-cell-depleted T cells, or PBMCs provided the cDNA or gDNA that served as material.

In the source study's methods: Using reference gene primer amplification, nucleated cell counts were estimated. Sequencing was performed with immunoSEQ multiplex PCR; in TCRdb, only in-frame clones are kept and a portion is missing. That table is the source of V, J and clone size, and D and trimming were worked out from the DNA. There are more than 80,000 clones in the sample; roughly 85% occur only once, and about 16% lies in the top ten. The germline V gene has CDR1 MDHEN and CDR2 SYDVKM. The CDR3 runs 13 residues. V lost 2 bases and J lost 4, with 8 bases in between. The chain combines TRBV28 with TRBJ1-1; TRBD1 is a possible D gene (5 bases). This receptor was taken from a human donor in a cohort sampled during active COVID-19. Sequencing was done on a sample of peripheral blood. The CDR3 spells CASSLGGGTEAFF. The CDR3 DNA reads TGTGCCAGCAGTTTAGGGGGGGGCACTGAAGCTTTCTTT.